These 28 T cell receptor beta chains share one sample of origin, sequenced in a study of response to subunit inactivated influenza vaccine listed by TCRdb under 2018. Libraries were prepared through RT-PCR. The sequencer was an Illumina HiSeq 2500. TCRdb took the public reads, trimmed them with fastp at Q25, ran MiXCR for clone calling and kept in-frame beta chains. Identical CDR3 proteins give one entry, which carries the most common genes and DNA. Present in this sample are roughly 700,000 distinct CDR3 sequences, approximately 15% of which were seen just once. The ten most abundant clones make up less than 9% of the sample. The sample consisted of PBMCs from blood, taken roughly 2 weeks before vaccination. All receptors derive from a man aged 50-59 years who received an inactivated influenza vaccine. Donor details come from another sample of the same person, matched by shared clones.

On this clonotype itself: This may come from a read error, since a much larger clone is one base off. The chain couples TRBV24-1 to TRBJ1-5; unclear D gene. The germline CDR1 and CDR2 sequences are KGHDR and SFDVKD. This CDR3 has 13 amino acids. CDR3 amino acids: CATRETTKQPQHF. CDR3 sequence (DNA): TGTGCCACCCGTGAAACTACAAAGCAGCCCCAGCATTTT.

In its sample, this clonotype was seen a few times. The chain couples TRBV30 to TRBJ2-4; D possibly corresponds to TRBD1 (5 bases). The germline V and J ends were trimmed by 4 bases and 1 base, with 8 bases remaining between them. CDR1 and CDR2 (germline): GTSNPN, SVGIG (reference sequence). This CDR3 has 13 residues. The CDR3 is CAWNRQAKNIQYF. CDR3 sequence (DNA): TGTGCCTGGAATAGACAGGCCAAAAACATTCAGTACTTC.

This clonotype was detected only a few times. V usage is TRBV3-1 and J usage is TRBJ1-5; 7 bases fit TRBD1. The germline gives CDR1 LGHDT, CDR2 YNNKEL (reference sequence). Trimming cost V 0 bases and J 4 bases; bases outside gene matches: 3. The CDR3 extends over 15 amino acids. CDR3 in amino acids: CASSQDLTGNQPQHF. CDR3 bases: TGTGCCAGCAGCCAAGATTTGACAGGGAATCAGCCCCAGCATTTT.

This clonotype was seen ten or more times. V is TRBV15 and J is TRBJ2-4; TRBD2 aligns across 9 bases. Trimming took 5 bases from V and 6 from J; bases not matched to a gene: 2. Germline loops: CDR1 LNHNV, CDR2 YYDKDF (reference sequence). The CDR3 is 13 amino acids. CDR3 nucleotides: TGTGCCACCAGCGGGACTAGCAGAAACATTCAGTACTTC. Translated: CATSGTSRNIQYF.

This clonotype appeared a few times. The rearrangement joins TRBV3-1 to TRBJ1-6; 9 bases are shared with TRBD1. This CDR3 has 14 residues. V trimming: 6 bases; J trimming: 7 bases; junction bases outside the gene matches: 4. Germline V gives CDR1 LGHDT, CDR2 YNNKEL (reference sequence). The CDR3 sequence is CASSSDRGNSPLHF. CDR3 sequence (DNA): TGTGCCAGCAGTTCGGACAGGGGAAATTCACCCCTCCACTTT.

The rearrangement joins TRBV6-1 to TRBJ2-7; D gene uncertain. Trimming left V 3 bases short and J 3 bases short, with 9 bases between. This CDR3 comprises 13 residues. The V gene's germline CDR1 is MNHNS and CDR2 SASEGT. CDR3 in amino acids: CASSESIFYEQYF. The CDR3 DNA is TGTGCCAGCAGTGAGAGTATTTTCTACGAGCAGTACTTC.

This clonotype was seen more than once but under ten times. The chain joins TRBV5-1 to TRBJ1-5; D gene ambiguous. Germline CDR1 is SGHRS and CDR2 is YFSETQ. This CDR3 is built from 14 residues. With 1 base removed from V and 0 bases from J, the gap between germline ends came to 5 bases. The CDR3 coding sequence is TGCGCCAGCAGCTTGTACCGTAGCAATCAGCCCCAGCATTTT. This encodes CASSLYRSNQPQHF.

This clonotype was counted between two and nine times. The J gene is TRBJ2-5, the V gene TRBV7-2, with TRBD2 as a possible D gene (6 bases). The V end was cut by 2 bases, the J end by 6 bases, with 10 bases between. The length of the CDR3 is 13 residues. From germline, CDR1 is SGHTA and CDR2 FQGNSA. CDR3 sequence (DNA): TGTGCCAGCAGCTTATGGGAGGACCAGACCCAGTACTTC. Translating it yields CASSLWEDQTQYF.

This clonotype was seen a handful of times. J is TRBJ1-5 and V is TRBV12-3 or TRBV12-4; 12 bases line up with TRBD1. The V gene end was trimmed by 5 bases and the J gene end by 7 bases; junction bases not matched to a gene: 9. The CDR3 sequence is 16 residues long. This chain's CDR3 is CASSLPGQGANQPQHF. CDR3 nucleotides: TGTGCCAGCAGTCTCCCGGGACAGGGGGCGAACCAGCCCCAGCATTTT.

This chain joins TRBV27 and TRBJ2-7; 7 bases agree with TRBD1. The CDR3 is made up of 15 amino acids. Germline CDR1 and CDR2: MNHEY and SMNVEV (reference sequence). J was trimmed by 4 bases and V by 5 bases; bases with no gene match: 11. Written as DNA, the CDR3 is TGTGCCAGCAGTAACTCCGGGACAGCTATTTACGAGCAGTACTTC. It specifies CASSNSGTAIYEQYF.

The chain has TRBV27 and TRBJ2-3, with 10 bases matching TRBD2. The CDR3 length is 19 residues. Germline V CDR1 and CDR2: MNHEY, SMNVEV (reference sequence). Losses at the gene ends were 1 base for V and 4 bases for J; bases not matched to a gene: 14. The CDR3 bases are TGTGCCAGCAGTTTATTAGCGGGGGGCGGAAATGTAGTGGCAGATACGCAGTATTTT. This codes for CASSLLAGGGNVVADTQYF.

This chain connects TRBV6-5 to TRBJ2-7; 10 positions agree with TRBD2. With V trimmed by 3 bases and J by 4 bases, 12 bases remained unmatched. The CDR3 is 17 amino acids. Germline loops: CDR1 MNHEY, CDR2 SVGAGI. The DNA of the CDR3 is TGTGCCAGCAGTTATGGTCTAGCGGGAGTGCCCGGGTACGAGCAGTACTTC. Encoded protein: CASSYGLAGVPGYEQYF.

This clonotype was counted between two and nine times. This chain connects TRBV7-8 to TRBJ1-5; D is unresolved. V lost 6 bases and J 7 bases, leaving 19 bases between the germline ends. The CDR3 consists of 15 residues. The germline CDR1 and CDR2 sequences are SGHVS and FQNEAQ. Here the CDR3 DNA reads TGTGCCAGCAGTCTAGGGCCTTGGGTTTACCAGCCCCAGCATTTT. Protein sequence: CASSLGPWVYQPQHF.

The chain carries TRBV2 and TRBJ2-7; 10 bases fit TRBD1. Trimming took 8 bases from V and 3 from J; bases not matched to a gene: 7. This CDR3 has 14 amino acids. CDR1 and CDR2 from the germline V gene are SNHLY and FYNNEI. The CDR3 is CASFFGTGDYEQYF. CDR3 DNA: TGTGCCAGCTTTTTTGGGACAGGGGACTACGAGCAGTACTTC.

This clonotype was detected many times. CDR3 sequence: CASSFDRPPRPDTQYF. DNA of the CDR3: TGCGCCAGCAGCTTCGACAGACCGCCCCGACCAGATACGCAGTATTTT. The chain employs TRBV5-1 and TRBJ2-3, with a possible D match to TRBD1 (5 bases). CDR3 size: 16 residues. V lost 2 bases to trimming and J lost 4 bases, with 17 bases between them. Germline V lookup: CDR1 SGHRS, CDR2 YFSETQ.

The sample holds a few counts of this clonotype. The rearrangement links TRBV4-1 to TRBJ2-5, with a possible D match to TRBD2 (6 bases). This CDR3 comprises 15 residues. Deletions cut 4 bases from V and 4 bases from J, with 16 bases between. Germline CDR1 reads MGHRA; CDR2 reads YSYEKL. The CDR3 loop reads CASSRTGGRAETQYF. CDR3 nucleotides: TGCGCCAGCAGCCGGACCGGGGGTCGGGCAGAGACCCAGTACTTC.

DNA of the CDR3: TGCGCCAGCAGCTCCGGTGGAGCGGCGCAAGAGACCCAGTACTTC. Its protein product is CASSSGGAAQETQYF. The chain uses TRBV5-1 and TRBJ2-5; TRBD2 might be the D (5 bases). This CDR3 is built from 15 residues. V lost 3 bases and J lost 2, with 14 bases in between. Per germline, CDR1 SGHRS and CDR2 YFSETQ.

V gene TRBV11-2 combines with J gene TRBJ2-7; D not certain. Per germline, CDR1 SGHAT and CDR2 FQNNGV. The CDR3 extends over 11 amino acids. Trimming stripped 4 bases from V and 5 bases from J, with 6 bases between. The CDR3 DNA follows: TGTGCCAGCAGCTGGTTGGACGAGCAGTACTTC. Translation: CASSWLDEQYF.

The CDR3 sequence is CASSLGGQGRNTGELFF. The DNA for the CDR3 is TGTGCCAGCAGCTTAGGCGGACAGGGAAGGAACACCGGGGAGCTGTTTTTT. V is TRBV7-2 and J is TRBJ2-2; 8 bases line up with TRBD1. The CDR3 covers 17 residues. With 1 base clipped from V and 1 base from J, the junction kept 5 bases outside the gene matches. Germline loops: CDR1 SGHTA, CDR2 FQGNSA.

This chain joins TRBV6-1 and TRBJ1-5; D gene uncertain. The CDR3 is made up of 12 amino acids. Deletions cut 7 bases from V and 5 bases from J, with 9 bases between. Germline loops: CDR1 MNHNS, CDR2 SASEGT. The CDR3 DNA sequence: TGTGCCAGCACGTTCAGCGATCAGCCCCAGCATTTT. Encoded protein: CASTFSDQPQHF.

The gene calls are TRBV6-2 or TRBV6-3 and TRBJ2-7; 7 bases are shared with TRBD1. In germline, CDR1 is MNHEY, CDR2 SVGEGT. With 0 bases clipped from V and 4 bases from J, the junction kept 6 bases outside the gene matches. The CDR3 has 15 amino acids. The CDR3 region has the DNA TGTGCCAGCAGTTACTCCCAGGGGGTAGAATACGAGCAGTACTTC. It encodes CASSYSQGVEYEQYF.

A few counts support this clonotype. The V call is TRBV19, the J call TRBJ1-1; D is unresolved. The length of the CDR3 is 15 residues. Per the germline V gene, CDR1 is LNHDA and CDR2 is SQIVND (reference sequence). Trimming removed 3 bases from V and 1 base from J, with 12 bases in between. CDR3: CASSIFWQANTEAFF. DNA of the CDR3: TGTGCCAGTAGTATCTTCTGGCAGGCGAACACTGAAGCTTTCTTT.

This rearrangement joins TRBV4-3 to TRBJ2-7; 7 nucleotides line up with TRBD2. The CDR3 contains 15 residues. V was pared by 0 bases and J by 3 bases, with 5 bases of the junction left unmatched. Germline CDR1 and CDR2: LGHNA and YSLEER. CDR3 region: CASSQDWGGNYEQYF. The DNA for the CDR3 is TGCGCCAGCAGCCAAGATTGGGGAGGGAACTACGAGCAGTACTTC.

This clonotype has a count of ten or more. Here the CDR3 reads CSARDRTGGPSEQYF. CDR3 nucleotide sequence: TGCAGTGCTAGGGACCGGACAGGGGGCCCATCCGAGCAGTACTTC. The chain employs TRBV20-1 and TRBJ2-7, with 11 bases lining up with TRBD1. The CDR3 is 15 amino acids. The J segment lost 6 bases and the V segment lost 3 bases, leaving 10 bases of the junction unmatched. Per the germline V gene, CDR1 is DFQATT and CDR2 is SNEGSKA (reference sequence).

This clonotype was found many times. The CDR3 here is CSAFNPARGLTDTQYF. The DNA for the CDR3 is TGCAGTGCTTTCAATCCGGCCAGAGGGCTCACAGATACGCAGTATTTT. The chain has TRBV20-1 and TRBJ2-3; a possible D gene is TRBD2 (5 bases). The CDR3 runs 16 residues. Trimming took 5 bases from V and 2 from J, leaving 20 bases between them. Per the germline V gene, CDR1 is DFQATT and CDR2 is SNEGSKA (reference sequence).

The chain combines TRBV7-2 with TRBJ2-7; TRBD1 might be the D (6 bases). Germline CDR1 reads SGHTA; CDR2 reads FQGNSA. This CDR3 contains 15 residues. V lost 1 base, J lost 5 bases, and 15 bases lay in between. CDR3 amino acids: CASSLVAGVEDEQYF. CDR3 nucleotide sequence: TGTGCCAGCAGCTTAGTAGCAGGGGTGGAGGACGAGCAGTACTTC.

This clonotype was recorded a few times. The gene calls are TRBV2 and TRBJ2-1; 7 positions match TRBD2. Trimming at V came to 2 bases and at J to 2 bases, leaving 6 bases not matched to a gene. Looked up from germline, CDR1 is SNHLY and CDR2 is FYNNEI. This CDR3 has 16 residues. The CDR3 spells CASSELERDAYNEQFF. The CDR3 DNA follows: TGTGCCAGCAGTGAACTGGAGCGGGATGCCTACAATGAGCAGTTCTTC.

This clonotype was picked up one time. CDR3: CASSHYNQPQHF. As DNA, the CDR3 is TGTGCCAGCAGCCATTATAATCAGCCCCAGCATTTT. This chain links TRBV5-8 with TRBJ1-5, with D hard to call. Germline V lookup: CDR1 SGHTS, CDR2 YDEGEE. Deletions cut 4 bases from V and 4 bases from J, with 6 bases between. The CDR3 has 12 amino acids.